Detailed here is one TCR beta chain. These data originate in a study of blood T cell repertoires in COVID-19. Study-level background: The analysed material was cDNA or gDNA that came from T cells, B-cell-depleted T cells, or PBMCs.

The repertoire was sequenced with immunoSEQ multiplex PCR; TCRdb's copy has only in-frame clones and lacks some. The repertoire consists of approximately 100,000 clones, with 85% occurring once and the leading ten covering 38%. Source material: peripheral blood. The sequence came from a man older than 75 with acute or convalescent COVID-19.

The CDR3 DNA reads as TGTGCCAGCAGCCTTTCCGGGACACGGAACACCGGGGAGCTGTTTTTT. It codes for CASSLSGTRNTGELFF. This sequence joins TRBV3-1 (or the pseudogene TRBV3-2) and TRBJ2-2; D might be TRBD1 (6 bases). V was pared by 4 bases and J by 1 base, with 13 bases between. The CDR3 is 16 residues long. Germline V gene lookup returns CDR1 LGHDT and CDR2 YNNKEL (reference sequence).